This TCR beta chain stems from a study of CD8 T cells in ankylosing spondylitis. This clonotype was counted many times. Antigen unknown. TCRdb ran MiXCR on the 5' RACE reads and lists one entry per CDR3 protein. This table has about 540,000 distinct CDR3 sequences, about 13% appearing once. Notes on the study in general: It appeared that ankylosing spondylitis blood was characterized by a TCR beta motif of under ten highly homologous variants.

CDR1 and CDR2 from the germline V gene are SGHTA and FQGNSA. This CDR3 has 14 residues. V lost 3 bases, J lost 2 bases, and 10 bases lay in between. This clonotype was sampled from a male donor with ankylosing spondylitis. The V call is TRBV7-2, the J call TRBJ2-5; weak D call: TRBD1 (5 bases). Sequences were obtained from blood, either unsorted or a sorted T cell fraction (not recorded which). The CDR3 coding sequence is TGTGCCAGCAGCTTCAGCAGGGCACAAGAGACCCAGTACTTC. It codes for CASSFSRAQETQYF.